Listed below are T cell receptor beta chains from one sample, sequenced in a study of T cells in pancreatic ductal adenocarcinoma. Sequenced by immunoSEQ multiplex PCR; TCRdb stores in-frame clones only, minus some. In the table there are around 16,000 clones, approximately 89% of which are singletons. The sample consisted of PBMCs. These receptors were obtained from a human donor with pancreatic ductal adenocarcinoma. Each CDR3 is given with its conserved first and last residue. The order of the fields is J gene, V gene, D gene, CDR3 protein. A D gene is named only where the DNA matches it firmly.

TRBJ2-7 TRBV7-6 . CASSLASSYEQYF
TRBJ2-5 TRBV5-1 . CASSLARETQYF
TRBJ1-1 TRBV19 . CASSIVGGAGEAFF
TRBJ1-1 TRBV5-1 . CASSARGGSMNTEAFF
TRBJ1-2 TRBV5-1 . CASSLALRPAGANYGYTF
TRBJ1-1 TRBV29-1 . CSVADLTRGTEAFF
TRBJ2-3 TRBV7-2 . CASSLVDSTDTQYF
TRBJ1-4 TRBV5-1 . CASSPTEGDAEKLFF
TRBJ1-6 TRBV30 TRBD1 CAWSVQGDSPLHF
TRBJ2-3 TRBV6-4 TRBD2 CASSDTNGLAGATSGADTQYF